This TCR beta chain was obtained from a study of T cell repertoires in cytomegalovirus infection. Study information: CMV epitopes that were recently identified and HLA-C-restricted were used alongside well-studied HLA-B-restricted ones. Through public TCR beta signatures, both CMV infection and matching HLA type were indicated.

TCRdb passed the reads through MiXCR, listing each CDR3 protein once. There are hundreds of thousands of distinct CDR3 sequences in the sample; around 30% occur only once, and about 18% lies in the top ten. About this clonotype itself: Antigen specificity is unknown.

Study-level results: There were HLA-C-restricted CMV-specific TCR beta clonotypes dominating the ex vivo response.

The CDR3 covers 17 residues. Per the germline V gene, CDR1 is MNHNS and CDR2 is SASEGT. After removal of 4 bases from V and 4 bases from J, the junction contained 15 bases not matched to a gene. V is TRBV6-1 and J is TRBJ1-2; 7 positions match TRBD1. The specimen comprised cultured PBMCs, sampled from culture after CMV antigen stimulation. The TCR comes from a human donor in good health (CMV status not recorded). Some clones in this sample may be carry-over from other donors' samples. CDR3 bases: TGTGCCAGCAGTGGGTGGGTCGCCGGGACAGCCTTCTATGGCTACACCTTC. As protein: CASSGWVAGTAFYGYTF.